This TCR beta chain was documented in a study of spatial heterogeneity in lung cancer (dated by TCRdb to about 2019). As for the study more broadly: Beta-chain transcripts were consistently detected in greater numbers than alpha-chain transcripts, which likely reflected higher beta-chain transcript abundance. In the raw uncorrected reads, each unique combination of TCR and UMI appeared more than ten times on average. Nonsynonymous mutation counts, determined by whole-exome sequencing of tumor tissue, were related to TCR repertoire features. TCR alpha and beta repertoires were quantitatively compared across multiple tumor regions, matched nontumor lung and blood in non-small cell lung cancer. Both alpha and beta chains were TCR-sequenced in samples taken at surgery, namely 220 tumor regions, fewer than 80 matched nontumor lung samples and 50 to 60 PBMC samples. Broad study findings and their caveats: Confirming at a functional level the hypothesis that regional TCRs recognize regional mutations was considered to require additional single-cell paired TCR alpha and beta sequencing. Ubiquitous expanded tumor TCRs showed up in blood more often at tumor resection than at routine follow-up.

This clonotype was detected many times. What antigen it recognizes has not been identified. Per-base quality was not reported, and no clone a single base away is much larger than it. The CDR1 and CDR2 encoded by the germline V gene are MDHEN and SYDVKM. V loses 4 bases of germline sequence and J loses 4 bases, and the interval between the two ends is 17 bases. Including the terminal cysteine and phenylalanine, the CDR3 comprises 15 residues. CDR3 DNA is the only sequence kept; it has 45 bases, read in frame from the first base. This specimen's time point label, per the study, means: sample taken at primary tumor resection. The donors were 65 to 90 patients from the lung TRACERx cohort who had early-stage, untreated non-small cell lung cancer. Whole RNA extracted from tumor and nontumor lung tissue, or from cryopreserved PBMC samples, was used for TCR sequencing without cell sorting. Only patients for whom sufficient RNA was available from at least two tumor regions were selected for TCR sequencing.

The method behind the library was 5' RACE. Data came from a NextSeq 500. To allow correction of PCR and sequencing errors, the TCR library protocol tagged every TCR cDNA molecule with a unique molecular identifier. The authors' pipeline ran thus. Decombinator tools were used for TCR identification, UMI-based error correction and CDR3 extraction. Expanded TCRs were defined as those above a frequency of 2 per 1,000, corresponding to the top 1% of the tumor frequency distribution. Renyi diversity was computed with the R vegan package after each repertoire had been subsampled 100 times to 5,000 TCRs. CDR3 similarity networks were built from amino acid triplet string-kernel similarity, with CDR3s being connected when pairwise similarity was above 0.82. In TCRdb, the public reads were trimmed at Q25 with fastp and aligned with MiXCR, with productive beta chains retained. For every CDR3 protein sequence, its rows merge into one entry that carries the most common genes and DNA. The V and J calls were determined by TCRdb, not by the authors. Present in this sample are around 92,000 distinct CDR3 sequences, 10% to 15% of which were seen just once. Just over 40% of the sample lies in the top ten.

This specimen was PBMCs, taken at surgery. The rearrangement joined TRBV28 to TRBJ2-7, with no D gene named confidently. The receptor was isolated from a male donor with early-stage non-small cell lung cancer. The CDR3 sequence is CASSSPGPPRYEQYF. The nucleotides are TGTGCCAGCAGTTCTCCCGGACCCCCCCGATACGAGCAGTACTTC.